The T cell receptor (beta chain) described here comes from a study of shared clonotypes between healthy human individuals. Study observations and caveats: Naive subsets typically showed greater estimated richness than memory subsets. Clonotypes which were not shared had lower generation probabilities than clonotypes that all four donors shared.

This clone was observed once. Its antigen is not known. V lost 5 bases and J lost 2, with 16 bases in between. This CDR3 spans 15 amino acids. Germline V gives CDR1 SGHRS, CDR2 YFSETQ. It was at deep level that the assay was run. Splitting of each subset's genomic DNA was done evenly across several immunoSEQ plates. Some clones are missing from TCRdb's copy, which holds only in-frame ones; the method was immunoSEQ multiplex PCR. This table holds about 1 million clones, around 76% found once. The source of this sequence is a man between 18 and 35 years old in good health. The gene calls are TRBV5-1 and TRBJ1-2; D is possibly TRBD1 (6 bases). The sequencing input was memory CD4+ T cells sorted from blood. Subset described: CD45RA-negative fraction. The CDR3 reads CASRVQAGQNYGYTF. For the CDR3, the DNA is TGCGCCAGCAGGGTTCAGGCCGGACAGAACTATGGCTACACCTTC.